These T cell receptor beta chains were read from a single sample in a study of T-cell reconstitution after alpha-beta-depleted transplantation in children. From the PCR reads, TCRdb called clonotypes with MiXCR, one entry per CDR3 protein. The sample lists 230,000 or so distinct CDR3 sequences; about 12% were seen once. The source was PBMCs from the stem cell graft donor, collected from the stem cell graft. The receptor set was obtained from a human donor who donated a stem cell graft to a child with acute lymphoblastic leukemia. Each CDR3 is given with its conserved first and last residue. D genes are given only for firm matches. Rows may omit the clone size; those that give it use once, few, many or a size class.

j_call clone_size d_call v_call cdr3_length cdr3_nt cdr3_aa
TRBJ2-7 many NA TRBV12-3/TRBV12-4 15 TGTGCCAGCAGTTTCCAAACCGGGACACCCTACGAGCAGTACTTC CASSFQTGTPYEQYF
TRBJ2-1 many NA TRBV18 15 TGTGCCAGCTCACCAGGCAAGTGGGTCAACAATGAGCAGTTCTTC CASSPGKWVNNEQFF
TRBJ2-1 NA NA TRBV19 15 TGTGCCAGTAGTAACGATCACGCCGACCACAATGAGCAGTTCTTC CASSNDHADHNEQFF
TRBJ2-7 once NA TRBV7-1 11 TGTGCCCAACGCGATTCCTACGAGCAGTACTTC CAQRDSYEQYF
TRBJ2-7 many NA TRBV27 13 TGTGCCAGCAGTTTAACGCAGGGGTACGAGCAGTACTTC CASSLTQGYEQYF
TRBJ1-6 many NA TRBV14 16 TGTGCCAGCAGCCAAGATCAGACAGGCTATAATTCACCCCTCCACTTT CASSQDQTGYNSPLHF
TRBJ1-1 many TRBD1 TRBV7-2 13 TGTGCCACCTCGGGACAGGGGGCGACTGAAGCTTTCTTT CATSGQGATEAFF
TRBJ2-1 NA NA TRBV5-1 16 TGCGCCAGCAGCCCCCCGGGACTTAGCTCCTACAATGAGCAGTTCTTC CASSPPGLSSYNEQFF
TRBJ2-7 many TRBD2 TRBV20-1 14 TGCAGTGCTCCCCCACTAGCGGGATCCTACGAGCAGTACTTC CSAPPLAGSYEQYF
TRBJ1-4 NA NA TRBV5-1 14 TGCGCCAGCAGCCAGGACGGGTCTAATGAAAAACTGTTTTTT CASSQDGSNEKLFF
TRBJ2-7 many TRBD2 TRBV5-1 15 TGCGCCAGCAGCTTGGAAGCGGGGGATGCCTACGAGCAGTACTTC CASSLEAGDAYEQYF
TRBJ1-1 many NA TRBV27 14 TGTGCCAGCAGGCGCGGGGGGGACGGAACTGAAGCTTTCTTT CASRRGGDGTEAFF
TRBJ2-7 many TRBD1 TRBV28 14 TGTGCCAGCAGCAGGACTGGGACAGGCCGAGAGCAGTACTTC CASSRTGTGREQYF
TRBJ1-2 many TRBD1 TRBV5-1 14 TGCGCCAGCAGCTTGGGGGGACAGGCCTCTGGCTACACCTTC CASSLGGQASGYTF
TRBJ2-4 many NA TRBV28 14 TGTGCCAGCAGTTTAAGTGGTGCCAAAAACATTCAGTACTTC CASSLSGAKNIQYF
TRBJ2-1 many NA TRBV27 15 TGTGCCAGCAGTTTCTCGAGCATCCTAAGCAATGAGCAGTTCTTC CASSFSSILSNEQFF
TRBJ1-2 NA TRBD1 TRBV12-3/TRBV12-4 12 TGTGCCAGCAGCGGGACAGGCGGTGGCTACACCTTC CASSGTGGGYTF
TRBJ2-3 many TRBD2 TRBV20-1 15 TGCAGTGCTAGTATTGCGGGGGGAGCGACAGATACGCAGTATTTT CSASIAGGATDTQYF
TRBJ2-6 NA NA TRBV9 15 TGTGCCAGCACCACAGCAGGGGCCGGGGCCAACGTCCTGACTTTC CASTTAGAGANVLTF
TRBJ1-1 many NA TRBV29-1 13 TGCAGCGTTGAAGGGGACTCTTGGGGGGAAGCTTTCTTT CSVEGDSWGEAFF
TRBJ1-5 many NA TRBV28 16 TGTGCCAGCAGTTTAGGAGGAGGAGGGAAGTTCCAGCCCCAGCATTTT CASSLGGGGKFQPQHF
TRBJ2-1 many TRBD2 TRBV7-9 14 TGTGCCAGCAGCTTATCGACTAGCTTCGATGAGCAGTTCTTC CASSLSTSFDEQFF
TRBJ1-2 NA NA TRBV7-6 15 TGTGCCAGCAGCTTAGAGGCCAGTGTAAACTATGGCTACACCTTC CASSLEASVNYGYTF
TRBJ2-5 many NA TRBV7-9 16 TGTGCCAGCAGCTTATCTGGGTCGGCGGCACAAGAGACCCAGTACTTC CASSLSGSAAQETQYF
TRBJ1-5 NA NA TRBV3-2 18 TGTGCCACCAGCAAAGAGTTGGGAAACGCACCAATTCGCCAGCCCCAGCATTTT CATSKELGNAPIRQPQHF
TRBJ1-2 many NA TRBV6-5 13 TGTGCCAGCAATCATCAGGGGAACTATGGCTACACCTTC CASNHQGNYGYTF
TRBJ2-3 NA NA TRBV3-1 14 TGTGCCAGCAGCCCTAACAAACGATCACTACTGCAGTATTTT CASSPNKRSLLQYF
TRBJ2-1 many TRBD1 TRBV6-5 16 TGTGCCAGCAGTTACTCTTCGGCAGGGGGCTTGAATGAGCAGTTCTTC CASSYSSAGGLNEQFF
TRBJ2-7 many NA TRBV20-1 15 TGCAGTGCCCCGAGGCGGGACAGCTCTCCCTACGAGCAGTACTTC CSAPRRDSSPYEQYF
TRBJ2-7 NA NA TRBV7-2 15 TGTGCCAGCAGTCCACGGTCAGCCGCCTCCTACGAGCAGTACTTC CASSPRSAASYEQYF
TRBJ2-7 many NA TRBV12-3/TRBV12-4 13 TGTGCCAGCAGTTTACTGGGGACCTACGAGCAGTACTTC CASSLLGTYEQYF
TRBJ2-7 many TRBD2 TRBV5-1 16 TGCGCCAGCAGCCCCGGAATAGCGGGAGGTCTCTACGAGCAGTACTTC CASSPGIAGGLYEQYF
TRBJ1-1 many NA TRBV4-1 17 TGCGCCAGCAGCCAAGGACCGGGACGGACGATGAACACTGAAGCTTTCTTT CASSQGPGRTMNTEAFF
TRBJ2-3 NA NA TRBV5-1 13 TGCGCCAGCACCACAGCAGGGGCAGATAGGCAGTATTTT CASTTAGADRQYF
TRBJ2-7 NA NA TRBV20-1 14 TGCAGTGCTTGGGGACATGGAAGGGGCTACGAGCAGTACTTC CSAWGHGRGYEQYF
TRBJ1-1 many NA TRBV3-1 16 TGTGCCAGCAGCCAAGGGGGTGGTCGACTGAACACTGAAGCTTTCTTT CASSQGGGRLNTEAFF
TRBJ1-2 many NA TRBV25-1 13 TGTGCCAGCAGTGAGGGATGGAGCTATGGCTACACCTTC CASSEGWSYGYTF
TRBJ2-3 many NA TRBV5-1 14 TGCGCCAGCAGCTTGGAGACAGACACAGATACGCAGTATTTT CASSLETDTDTQYF
TRBJ2-7 many NA TRBV15 14 TGTGCCACCAGCAACGGACAGAGCACCTACGAGCAGTACTTC CATSNGQSTYEQYF
TRBJ2-6 NA NA TRBV5-1 18 TGCGCCAGCAGCCCCCAGGGGACTTTATACTCTGGGGCCACCGTCCTGACTTTC CASSPQGTLYSGATVLTF
TRBJ2-2 many NA TRBV7-9 13 TGTGCCAGCAGCTTAGTGACGACCGGGGAGCTGTTTTTT CASSLVTTGELFF
TRBJ2-3 many NA TRBV9 14 TGTGCCAGCAGCGTTGGGACTTCGGGGGATACGCAGTATTTT CASSVGTSGDTQYF
TRBJ2-2 many NA TRBV27 12 TGTGCCAGCAGTTTAAAGTCCGGGGAGCTGTTTTTT CASSLKSGELFF
TRBJ2-1 many NA TRBV18 12 TGTGCCAGCTCACCACCGGGGCTTGAGCAGTTCTTC CASSPPGLEQFF
TRBJ2-3 NA TRBD1 TRBV2 15 TGTGCCAGCAGTGAAGGGGGGACAGGGACAGATACGCAGTATTTT CASSEGGTGTDTQYF
TRBJ2-7 many NA TRBV20-1 13 TGCAGTGCTAGGGGGACTGGAACCTACGAGCAGTACTTC CSARGTGTYEQYF
TRBJ2-3 NA TRBD2 TRBV30 13 TGTGCCTGGACGGCGGGAGCCGCAGATACGCAGTATTTT CAWTAGAADTQYF
TRBJ2-2 many NA TRBV5-1 12 TGCGCCAGCAGCTTCCGGACCGGGGAGCTGTTTTTT CASSFRTGELFF
TRBJ2-1 many TRBD1 TRBV25-1 16 TGTGCCAGCAGAACCGACGACAGGGAACCCGACAATGAGCAGTTCTTC CASRTDDREPDNEQFF
TRBJ2-2 many TRBD2 TRBV3-1 16 TGTGCCAGCAGCCGAGCCGGGACTAGCCCCACCGGGGAGCTGTTTTTT CASSRAGTSPTGELFF
TRBJ2-5 many NA TRBV2 10 TGTGCCAGCAGTGAAGAGACCCAGTACTTC CASSEETQYF
TRBJ2-2 many TRBD1 TRBV20-1 13 TGCAGCCTACAGGGGGCTTTCACCGGGGAGCTGTTTTTT CSLQGAFTGELFF
TRBJ1-1 many NA TRBV13 13 TGTGCCAGCAGCTCCCTGGAGAACACTGAAGCTTTCTTT CASSSLENTEAFF
TRBJ2-7 once NA TRBV11-1 19 TGTGCCAGCAGCTCAAAATTACAGGTTGTGCGGGACTTAGCCTACGAGCAGTACTTC CASSSKLQVVRDLAYEQYF
TRBJ2-5 many NA TRBV5-6 15 TGTGCCAGCAGCAAAGCGGGCCGGACCCAAGAGACCCAGTACTTC CASSKAGRTQETQYF
TRBJ2-7 many TRBD2 TRBV6-2/TRBV6-3 13 TGTGCCAGCAGTCGGGACTACAGCTACGAGCAGTACTTC CASSRDYSYEQYF